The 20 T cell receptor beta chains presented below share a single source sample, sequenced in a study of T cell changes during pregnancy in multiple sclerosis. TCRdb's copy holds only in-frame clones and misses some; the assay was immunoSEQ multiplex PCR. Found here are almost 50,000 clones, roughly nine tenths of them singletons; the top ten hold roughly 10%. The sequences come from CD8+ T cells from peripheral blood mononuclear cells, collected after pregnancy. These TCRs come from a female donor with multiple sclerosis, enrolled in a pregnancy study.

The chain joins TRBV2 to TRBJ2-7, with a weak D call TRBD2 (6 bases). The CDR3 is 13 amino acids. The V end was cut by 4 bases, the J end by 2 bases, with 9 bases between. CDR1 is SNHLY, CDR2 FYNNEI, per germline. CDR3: CASSGGTTYEQYF. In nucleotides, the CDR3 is TGTGCCAGCAGTGGCGGGACCACCTACGAGCAGTACTTC.

This CDR3 is CASSDSGGDFTGELFF. The CDR3 DNA reads as TGTGCCAGCAGTGACTCAGGAGGAGACTTCACCGGGGAGCTGTTTTTT. The rearrangement uses TRBV2 and TRBJ2-2; D is possibly TRBD2 (5 bases). The CDR3 has 16 residues. CDR1 is SNHLY, CDR2 FYNNEI, per germline. V lost 3 bases, J lost 4 bases, and 15 bases lay in between.

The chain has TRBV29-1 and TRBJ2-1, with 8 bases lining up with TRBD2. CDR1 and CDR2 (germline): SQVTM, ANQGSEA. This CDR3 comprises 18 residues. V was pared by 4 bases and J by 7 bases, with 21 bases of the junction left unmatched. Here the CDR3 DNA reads TGCAGCGTTGTTAACCCGCCAGGAAGCAGCGGGGGAGGTAATGAGCAGTTCTTC. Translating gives CSVVNPPGSSGGGNEQFF.

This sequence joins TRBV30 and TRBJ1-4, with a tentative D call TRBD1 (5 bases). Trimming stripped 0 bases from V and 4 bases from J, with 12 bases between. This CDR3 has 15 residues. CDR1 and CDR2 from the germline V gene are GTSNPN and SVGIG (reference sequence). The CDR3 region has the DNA TGTGCCTGGAGTGTGGGGGGGGGACGTAATGAAAAACTGTTTTTT. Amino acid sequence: CAWSVGGGRNEKLFF.

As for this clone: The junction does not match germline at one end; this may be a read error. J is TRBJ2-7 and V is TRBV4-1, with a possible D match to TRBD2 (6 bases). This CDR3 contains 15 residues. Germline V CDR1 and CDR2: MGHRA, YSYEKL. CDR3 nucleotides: TGCGCCGGCAGCCAATATACGGGACTGAACTACGAGCAGTACTTC. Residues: CAGSQYTGLNYEQYF.

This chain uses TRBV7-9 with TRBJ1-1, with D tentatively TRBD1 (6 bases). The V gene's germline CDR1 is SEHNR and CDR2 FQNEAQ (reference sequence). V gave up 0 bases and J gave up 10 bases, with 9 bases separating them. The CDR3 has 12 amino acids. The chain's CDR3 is CASSLAGQGAFF. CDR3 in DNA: TGTGCCAGCAGCTTAGCGGGACAAGGAGCTTTCTTT.

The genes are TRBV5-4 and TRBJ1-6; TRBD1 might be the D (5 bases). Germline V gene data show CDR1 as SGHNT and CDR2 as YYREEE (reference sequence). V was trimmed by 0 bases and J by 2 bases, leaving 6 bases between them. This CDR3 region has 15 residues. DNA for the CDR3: TGTGCCAGCAGCTTGGAGGGGACCTATAATTCACCCCTCCACTTT. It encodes CASSLEGTYNSPLHF.

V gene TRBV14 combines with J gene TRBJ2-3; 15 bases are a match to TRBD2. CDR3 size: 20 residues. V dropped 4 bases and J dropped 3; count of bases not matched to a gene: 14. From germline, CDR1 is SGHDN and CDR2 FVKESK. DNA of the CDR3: TGTGCCAGCAGCCCGGGACTGCCGGGACTAGCGGGGGGTGTGACAGATACGCAGTATTTT. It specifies CASSPGLPGLAGGVTDTQYF.

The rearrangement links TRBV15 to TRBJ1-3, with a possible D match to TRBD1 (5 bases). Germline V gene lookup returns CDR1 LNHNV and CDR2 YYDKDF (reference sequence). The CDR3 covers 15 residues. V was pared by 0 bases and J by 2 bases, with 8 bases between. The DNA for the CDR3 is TGTGCCACCAGCAGAGATATGGGGCCTGGAAACACCATATATTTT. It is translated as CATSRDMGPGNTIYF.

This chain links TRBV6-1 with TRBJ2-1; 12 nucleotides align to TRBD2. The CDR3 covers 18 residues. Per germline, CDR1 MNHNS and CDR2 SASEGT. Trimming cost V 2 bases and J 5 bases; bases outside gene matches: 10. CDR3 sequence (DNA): TGTGCCAGCAGTGAATATAAATCCCTAGCGGGGGGGGACAATGAGCAGTTCTTC. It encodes CASSEYKSLAGGDNEQFF.

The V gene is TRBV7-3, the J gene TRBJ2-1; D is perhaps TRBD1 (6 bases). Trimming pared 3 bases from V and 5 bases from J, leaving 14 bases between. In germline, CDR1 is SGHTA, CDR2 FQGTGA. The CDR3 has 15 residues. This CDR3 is CASSFVGTTNNEQFF. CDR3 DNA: TGTGCCAGCAGCTTTGTGGGGACAACCAACAATGAGCAGTTCTTC.

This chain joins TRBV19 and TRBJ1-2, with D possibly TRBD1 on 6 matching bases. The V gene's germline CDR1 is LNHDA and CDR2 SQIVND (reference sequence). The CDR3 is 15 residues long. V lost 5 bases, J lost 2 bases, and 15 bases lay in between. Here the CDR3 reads CASSWDLQGNYGYTF. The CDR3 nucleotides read TGTGCCAGTAGTTGGGACCTCCAGGGGAACTATGGCTACACCTTC.

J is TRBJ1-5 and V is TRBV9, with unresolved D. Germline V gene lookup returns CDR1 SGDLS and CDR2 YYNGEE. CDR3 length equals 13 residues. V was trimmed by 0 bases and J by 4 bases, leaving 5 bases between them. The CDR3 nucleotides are TGTGCCAGCAGCGTAGCGGAGAATCAGCCCCAGCATTTT. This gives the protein CASSVAENQPQHF. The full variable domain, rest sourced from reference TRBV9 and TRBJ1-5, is DSGVTQTPKHLITATGQRVTLRCSPRSGDLSVYWYQQSLDQGLQFLIQYYNGEERAKGNILERFSAQQFPDLHSELNLSSLELGDSALYFCASSVAENQPQHFGDGTRLSIL.

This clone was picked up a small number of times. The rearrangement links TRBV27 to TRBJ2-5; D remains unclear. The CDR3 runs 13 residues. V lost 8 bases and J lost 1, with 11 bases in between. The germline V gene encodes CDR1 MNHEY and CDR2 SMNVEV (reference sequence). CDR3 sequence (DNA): TGTGCCAGCCGACCTGCGGCCCAAGAGACCCAGTACTTC. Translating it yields CASRPAAQETQYF.

The CDR3, as DNA: TGTGCCAGCAGCTTACTCGGACAGGGGGAACCCTACAATGAGCAGTTCTTC. It yields the protein CASSLLGQGEPYNEQFF. The chain combines TRBV7-6 with TRBJ2-1, with 10 bases fitting TRBD1. The CDR3 length is 17 residues. V lost 2 bases, J lost 2 bases, and 6 bases stayed unmatched. Per germline, CDR1 SGHVS and CDR2 FNYEAQ.

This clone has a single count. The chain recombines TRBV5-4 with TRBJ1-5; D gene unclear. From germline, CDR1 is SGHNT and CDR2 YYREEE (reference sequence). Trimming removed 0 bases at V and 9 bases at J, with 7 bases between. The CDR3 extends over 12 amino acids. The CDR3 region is CASSLGSGPQHF. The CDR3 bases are TGTGCCAGCAGCTTGGGTTCGGGGCCCCAGCATTTT.

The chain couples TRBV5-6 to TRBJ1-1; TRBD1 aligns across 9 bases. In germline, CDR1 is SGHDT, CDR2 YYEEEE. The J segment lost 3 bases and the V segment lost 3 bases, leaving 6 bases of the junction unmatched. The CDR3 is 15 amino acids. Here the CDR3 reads CASSSGTGWYTEAFF. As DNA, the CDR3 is TGTGCCAGCAGCTCGGGGACAGGGTGGTACACTGAAGCTTTCTTT.

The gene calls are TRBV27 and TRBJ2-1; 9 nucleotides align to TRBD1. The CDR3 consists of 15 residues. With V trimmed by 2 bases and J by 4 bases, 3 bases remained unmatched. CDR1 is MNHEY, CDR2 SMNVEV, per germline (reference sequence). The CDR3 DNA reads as TGTGCCAGCAGTTTACAGACAGGGGGATACAATGAGCAGTTCTTC. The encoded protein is CASSLQTGGYNEQFF.

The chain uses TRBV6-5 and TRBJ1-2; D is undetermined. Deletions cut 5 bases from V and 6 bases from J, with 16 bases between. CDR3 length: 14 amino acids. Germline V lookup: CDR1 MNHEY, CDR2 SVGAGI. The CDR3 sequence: CASSPPNAVHGYTF. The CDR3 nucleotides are TGTGCCAGCAGTCCCCCCAACGCAGTCCATGGCTACACCTTC.

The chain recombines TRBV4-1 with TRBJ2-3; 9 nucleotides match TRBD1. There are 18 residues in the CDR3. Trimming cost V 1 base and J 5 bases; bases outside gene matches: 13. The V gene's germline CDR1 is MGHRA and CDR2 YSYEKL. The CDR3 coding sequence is TGCGCCAGCAGCCAAGGAGATTTGAGACAGGGGGGCGGAGATACGCAGTATTTT. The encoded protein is CASSQGDLRQGGGDTQYF.